Listed below are T cell receptor beta chains from one sample, sequenced in a study of cytomegalovirus exposure and HLA in healthy donors. TCRdb's copy holds only in-frame clones and misses some; the assay was immunoSEQ multiplex PCR. The table has 150,000 to 200,000 clones, roughly 86% seen once; the top ten hold approximately 2.5%. The source material was PBMCs. Every receptor here comes from a man younger than 30 in good health and CMV-seropositive. Each CDR3 is given with its conserved first and last residue. A D gene is named only where the DNA matches it firmly. Some rows have no size entry. The others give once, few or many, or a class for an expanded clone.

>TRBV27|.|TRBJ1-5|TRBD1
CASSSTTGTGDGANQPQHF
TGTGCCAGCAGTTCAACCACCGGGACAGGGGACGGGGCGAATCAGCCCCAGCATTTT
>TRBV29-1|.|TRBJ1-1|.
CSVPSVNTEAFF
TGCAGCGTTCCAAGCGTGAACACTGAAGCTTTCTTT
>TRBV25-1|.|TRBJ2-5|TRBD2
CASSGRPSGRGGETQYF
TGTGCCAGCAGTGGCAGACCTAGCGGGAGGGGAGGGGAGACCCAGTACTTC
>TRBV6-6|.|TRBJ1-2|.
CASRGGPKRYTF
TGTGCCTCACGGGGGGGGCCTAAACGCTACACCTTC
>TRBV29-1|.|TRBJ2-7|TRBD1
CSVESPGGEQYF
TGCAGCGTTGAATCCCCAGGGGGCGAGCAGTACTTC
>TRBV9|.|TRBJ2-7|TRBD2
CASSGRQAGATEQYF
TGTGCCAGCAGCGGACGACAAGCGGGAGCAACTGAGCAGTACTTC
>TRBV28|.|TRBJ2-3|TRBD2
CASSLPGTSGRPPPDTQYF
TGTGCCAGCAGTCTCCCCGGGACTAGCGGGAGGCCCCCCCCAGATACGCAGTATTTT
>TRBV2|.|TRBJ2-1|TRBD2
CARLGLAGARSYNEQFF
TGTGCCAGACTAGGACTAGCGGGGGCCCGCTCCTACAATGAGCAGTTCTTC
>TRBV7-9|.|TRBJ1-1|.
CASSLVEGTEAFF
TGTGCCAGCAGCTTAGTCGAGGGCACTGAAGCTTTCTTT
>TRBV27|.|TRBJ2-7|TRBD2
CATSLAGSIYEQYF
TGTGCCACCAGCCTAGCGGGGAGTATATACGAGCAGTACTTC
>TRBV2|once|TRBJ1-2|TRBD1
CASSPGQNYGYTF
TGTGCCAGCAGTCCGGGACAGAACTATGGCTACACCTTC
>TRBV7-9|.|TRBJ2-5|TRBD1
CASSQPRGRFGREETQYF
TGTGCCAGCAGCCAGCCCAGGGGGCGTTTTGGTCGGGAAGAGACCCAGTACTTC
>TRBV18|.|TRBJ2-2|.
CASSPQGGANTGELFF
TGTGCCAGCTCACCCCAGGGGGGTGCGAACACCGGGGAGCTGTTTTTT
>TRBV12-5|.|TRBJ1-3|.
CASGLDPAGGNTIYF
TGTGCTAGTGGTTTGGACCCAGCGGGAGGAAACACCATATATTTT
>TRBV15|.|TRBJ2-3|TRBD1
CATSREVGQRVTDTQYF
TGTGCCACCAGCAGAGAAGTGGGACAGAGAGTTACGGATACGCAGTATTTT
>TRBV9|.|TRBJ2-2|.
CASSVAGTPNTGELFF
TGTGCCAGCAGCGTAGCCGGGACTCCGAACACCGGGGAGCTGTTTTTT
>TRBV11-3|once|TRBJ2-1|.
CASSPDSSSYNEQFF
TGTGCCAGCAGCCCCGACTCGAGCTCCTACAATGAGCAGTTCTTC
>TRBV15|.|TRBJ1-1|.
CATSSPQVDTEAFF
TGTGCCACCAGCAGTCCCCAGGTCGACACTGAAGCTTTCTTT